This T cell receptor beta chain came from a study of beta chain features in type 1 diabetes. In this sample, this clone turned up a few times. Its antigen is unknown. Study outcomes and limitations: Patients' naive, central memory and Treg TCRB repertoires seemed closer to one another than those of healthy donors.

Germline CDR1 and CDR2: SGHTA and FQGNSA. The V and J ends lost 0 bases and 6 bases respectively, with 6 bases between them. The CDR3 is made up of 13 amino acids. Reverse transcription of all isolated RNA meant that expressed TCRB transcripts were sequenced. The method was immunoSEQ multiplex PCR; TCRdb's version includes in-frame clones alone and lacks a portion of them. The data show around 400,000 clones, around 16% seen once. Sequenced input: naive CD4+ T cells from blood. The J gene is TRBJ2-1, the V gene TRBV7-2; unclear D gene. The sequence came from a woman between 18 and 29 years old in good health. The CDR3, as DNA: TGTGCCAGCAGCTTAGCTGCTAGCAATGAGCAGTTCTTC. Its protein product is CASSLAASNEQFF.